The source of this TCR beta chain is a study of neoadjuvant anti-PD-1 for oral cavity cancer. Across the study: Nivolumab at 3 mg/kg was mostly given biweekly, three to four doses, pre-surgery. Patients without progression received a fourth nivolumab dose around day 43, then surgical resection on days 50-56.

Using immunoSEQ multiplex PCR, the repertoire was profiled, and TCRdb retains in-frame clones only, with some absent. The data show around 68,000 clones, 85% to 90% seen once. V lost 6 bases, J lost 6 bases, and 18 bases lay in between. CDR3 size: 14 residues. Germline CDR1 reads MNHEY; CDR2 reads SMNVEV (reference sequence). The time point here: after neoadjuvant nivolumab, at surgical resection. These newly diagnosed stage II-IVA oral cavity squamous cell carcinoma patients had no prior systemic or radiation treatment. Analysis of PBMCs was direct, with no culture step. The material was PBMCs, obtained after nivolumab (anti-PD-1) treatment. The source is a person aged 35-80 years with oral cavity squamous cell carcinoma. This chain links TRBV27 with TRBJ2-7; D remains ambiguous. CDR3 amino acids: CASSPWTAPAEQYF. Written as DNA, the CDR3 is TGTGCCAGCAGCCCCTGGACGGCCCCCGCCGAGCAGTACTTC.